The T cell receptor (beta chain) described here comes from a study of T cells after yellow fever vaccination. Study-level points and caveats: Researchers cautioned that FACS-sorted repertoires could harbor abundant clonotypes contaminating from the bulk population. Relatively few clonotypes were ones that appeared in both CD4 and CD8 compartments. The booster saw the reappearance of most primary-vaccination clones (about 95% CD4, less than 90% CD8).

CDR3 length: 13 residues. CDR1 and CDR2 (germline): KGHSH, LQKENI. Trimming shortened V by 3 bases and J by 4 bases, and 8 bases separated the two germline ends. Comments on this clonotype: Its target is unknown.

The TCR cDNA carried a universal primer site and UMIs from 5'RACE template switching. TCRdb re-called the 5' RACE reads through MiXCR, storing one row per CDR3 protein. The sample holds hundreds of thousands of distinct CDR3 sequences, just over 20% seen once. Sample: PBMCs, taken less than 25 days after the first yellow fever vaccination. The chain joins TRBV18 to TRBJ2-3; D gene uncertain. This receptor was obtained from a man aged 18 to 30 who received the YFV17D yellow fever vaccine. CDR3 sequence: CASSPGRADTQYF. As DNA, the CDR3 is TGTGCCAGCTCACCTGGACGGGCAGATACGCAGTATTTT.